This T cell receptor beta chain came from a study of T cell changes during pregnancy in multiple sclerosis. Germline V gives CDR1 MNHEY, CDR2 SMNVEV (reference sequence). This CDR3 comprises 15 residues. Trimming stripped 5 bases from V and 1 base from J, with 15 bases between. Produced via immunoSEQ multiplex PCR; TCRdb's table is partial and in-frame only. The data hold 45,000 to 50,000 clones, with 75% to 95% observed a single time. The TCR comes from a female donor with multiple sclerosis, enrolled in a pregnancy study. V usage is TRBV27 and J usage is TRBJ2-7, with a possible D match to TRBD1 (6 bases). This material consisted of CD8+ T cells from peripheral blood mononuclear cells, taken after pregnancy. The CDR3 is CASSPRGLLSYEQYF. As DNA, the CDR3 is TGTGCCAGCAGTCCCAGGGGTCTACTGTCCTACGAGCAGTACTTC.